This is a list of T cell receptor beta chains from one sample in a study of T-cell memory formation after mild COVID-19. TCRdb passed the 5' RACE reads through MiXCR, listing each CDR3 protein once. Seen here are 170,000 or so distinct CDR3 sequences, around 30% observed once, and the top ten hold 12%. Material: PBMCs or a T cell subset sorted from them (not recorded which). The receptor source for this set is an adult woman who had mild COVID-19 (a few samples of this study predate the infection). Cell type and time point are not known. Each CDR3 is given with its conserved first and last residue. The D gene is left open where the match is weak. Clone size is stated in some rows and not others, as once, few, many or a class when expanded.

.	few	TRBV12-3/TRBV12-4	TRBJ1-3	TGTGCCAGCAGTTCTGGCAAACCGATGGATGGAAACACCATATATTTT	CASSSGKPMDGNTIYF
.	few	TRBV15	TRBJ2-7	TGTGCCACCAGCCGCCCAGGCCCAGGGACAACTTCTCGATACGAGCAGTACTTC	CATSRPGPGTTSRYEQYF
.	many	TRBV20-1	TRBJ2-7	TGCAGTGCTAGACCAAACCTGGGGGCCTACGAGCAGTACTTC	CSARPNLGAYEQYF
.	.	TRBV6-2/TRBV6-3	TRBJ2-5	TGTGCCAGCAGATTAGCGGTCCAAGAGACCCAGTACTTC	CASRLAVQETQYF
TRBD2	.	TRBV5-1	TRBJ2-2	TGCGCCAGCAGCCGCTCGTGGTTAGCGGGAAACACCGGGGAGCTGTTTTTT	CASSRSWLAGNTGELFF
TRBD1	.	TRBV20-1	TRBJ2-1	TGCAGTGCTGTGGGTGGGACAGGTCACTACAATGAGCAGTTCTTC	CSAVGGTGHYNEQFF
TRBD1	few	TRBV5-1	TRBJ2-3	TGCGCCAGCAGCCCCCAAACAGGGGGCATGCCAGATACGCAGTATTTT	CASSPQTGGMPDTQYF
.	few	TRBV29-1	TRBJ2-7	TGCAGCGTTGACCTGGGGGGAGCCTACGAGCAGTACTTC	CSVDLGGAYEQYF
.	once	TRBV4-2	TRBJ1-1	TGTGCCAGCAGCCAAGAGGCAGGGATCACAAACGCTGAAGCTTTCTTT	CASSQEAGITNAEAFF
TRBD2	.	TRBV27	TRBJ2-1	TGTGCCAGCAGAGACGGGACTAGGAGGAATGAGCAGTTCTTC	CASRDGTRRNEQFF
TRBD2	few	TRBV12-3/TRBV12-4	TRBJ2-1	TGTGCCAGCAGTCTGGGACTAGGGGGGCACAATGAGCAGTTCTTC	CASSLGLGGHNEQFF
.	few	TRBV9	TRBJ1-3	TGTGCCAGCAGCGAGGGGTCCGGAAACTCTGGAAACACCATATATTTT	CASSEGSGNSGNTIYF
.	.	TRBV28	TRBJ1-2	TGTGCCAGCAGGGATCCGGGTCGGGGAGGAAATGGCTACACCTTC	CASRDPGRGGNGYTF
TRBD2	few	TRBV5-4	TRBJ2-3	TGTGCCAGCAGCTCGGACGGACTAGCGGTCACAGATACGCAGTATTTT	CASSSDGLAVTDTQYF
TRBD2	.	TRBV7-3	TRBJ2-3	TGTGCCAGCAGCCGCGGACTAGCGGGAGGAGGGGGCACAGATACGCAGTATTTT	CASSRGLAGGGGTDTQYF
.	few	TRBV5-6	TRBJ2-1	TGTGCCAGCAGCGGAGAGAGGGTATTGGGTGAGCAGTTCTTC	CASSGERVLGEQFF
.	.	TRBV2	TRBJ2-7	TGTGCCAGCAGTCCCGAGGGCGCTAGGCCGTACGAGCAGTACTTC	CASSPEGARPYEQYF
.	.	TRBV12-3/TRBV12-4	TRBJ1-5	TGTGCCAGCAGTTTATTGGGGGTGGTCAATCAGCCCCAGCATTTT	CASSLLGVVNQPQHF
.	.	TRBV15	TRBJ1-5	TGTGCCACCAGCAGAAGAGGAAATCAGCCCCAGCATTTT	CATSRRGNQPQHF
.	.	TRBV7-2	TRBJ2-3	TGTGCCAGCAGCCAGATCACAGATACGCAGTATTTT	CASSQITDTQYF
.	.	TRBV10-3	TRBJ1-1	TGTGCCATCAGGCCGGGACAACTCCTCACTGAAGCTTTCTTT	CAIRPGQLLTEAFF
TRBD2	few	TRBV5-1	TRBJ2-7	TGCGCCAGCAGCTTGGCCTCCGGCGGGAGCTCCTACGAGCAGTACTTC	CASSLASGGSSYEQYF
.	.	TRBV7-9	TRBJ2-1	TGTGCCAGCAGCTTAGCGGTGGGGGCCAAGGATGAGCAGTTCTTC	CASSLAVGAKDEQFF
.	.	TRBV5-1	TRBJ1-4	TGCGCCAGCAGGGACATCGATGAAAAACTGTTTTTT	CASRDIDEKLFF
.	many	TRBV20-1	TRBJ1-5	TGCAGTGCTAGAGATCTTGGGGGTTCCAATCAGCCCCAGCATTTT	CSARDLGGSNQPQHF